These T cell receptor beta chains were read from a single sample in a study of identical twins. TCRdb redid the calling of the 5' RACE reads with MiXCR, one entry per CDR3 protein. The repertoire holds about 1.7 million distinct CDR3 sequences, with about 32% as singletons. The sample taken for sequencing was cord blood. The receptor source for this set is a newborn girl in good health. The CDR3 runs from the conserved cysteine through the conserved F or W. The D gene is left open where the match is weak. Clone size, where shown, is once, few, many, or a class for clones that have expanded.

CDR3 protein	CDR3 DNA	V gene	J gene	D gene	clone size
CSAHATSGRTGEQFF	TGCAGCGCCCACGCGACTAGCGGGAGGACTGGTGAGCAGTTCTTC	TRBV29-1	TRBJ2-1	TRBD2	few
CSATDSSDSPLHF	TGCAGTGCTACGGACAGTTCTGATTCACCCCTCCACTTT	TRBV20-1	TRBJ1-6	-	few
CASSRDHNEQFF	TGCGCCAGCAGCAGAGATCACAATGAGCAGTTCTTC	TRBV4-1	TRBJ2-1	-	few
CASSWDQETQYF	TGTGCCAGCAGTTGGGACCAAGAGACCCAGTACTTC	TRBV5-1	TRBJ2-5	-	many
CASSLAISLAGVHLTDTQYF	TGTGCCAGCAGCTTAGCGATAAGTCTAGCGGGAGTGCATCTGACAGATACGCAGTATTTT	TRBV7-2	TRBJ2-3	TRBD2	-
CASSKDAAAEAFF	TGTGCCAGCAGCAAAGATGCGGCCGCTGAAGCTTTCTTT	TRBV21-1	TRBJ1-1	-	few
CASSPGTGAADAQYF	TGTGCCAGCAGTCCAGGGACAGGGGCTGCAGATGCGCAGTATTTT	TRBV12-3/TRBV12-4	TRBJ2-3	TRBD1	-
CASSYSKLAATYNEQFF	TGTGCCAGCAGTTACTCGAAGCTAGCGGCTACCTACAATGAGCAGTTCTTC	TRBV6-2/TRBV6-3	TRBJ2-1	TRBD2	few
CSVGTRLETQYF	TGCAGCGTAGGAACTAGGCTGGAGACCCAGTACTTC	TRBV29-1	TRBJ2-5	-	few
CSARIPRGYEQYF	TGCAGTGCTAGGATACCTCGGGGCTACGAGCAGTACTTC	TRBV20-1	TRBJ2-7	-	few
CASAPGATNEKLFF	TGCGCCAGCGCCCCAGGGGCAACTAATGAAAAACTGTTTTTT	TRBV10-2	TRBJ1-4	-	-
CASTEGFEQYF	TGTGCCAGCACCGAGGGATTCGAGCAGTACTTC	TRBV2	TRBJ2-7	-	-
CASSLAGGGFDTQYF	TGTGCCAGCAGTTTAGCCGGGGGCGGCTTCGATACGCAGTATTTT	TRBV12-3/TRBV12-4	TRBJ2-3	-	-
CASSPLAGGVNGQYF	TGTGCCAGCAGTCCCCTAGCGGGAGGAGTGAACGGGCAGTACTTC	TRBV28	TRBJ2-5	TRBD2	-
CASSQDLVQETQYF	TGTGCCAGCAGCCAAGATTTAGTCCAAGAGACCCAGTACTTC	TRBV3-1	TRBJ2-5	-	few
CASSQGGDYSPLHF	TGCGCCAGCAGCCAGGGAGGAGATTATTCACCCCTCCACTTT	TRBV5-1	TRBJ1-6	-	few
CASNLSSGGKDTQYF	TGTGCCAGCAATCTTTCTTCAGGGGGCAAAGATACGCAGTATTTT	TRBV12-3/TRBV12-4	TRBJ2-3	TRBD1	-
CASSLLLARGGYNEQYF	TGTGCCAGCAGTTTATTACTAGCGAGAGGGGGCTACAATGAGCAGTACTTC	TRBV28	TRBJ2-7	-	-
CASRRGGGEAFF	TGTGCCAGCAGGCGCGGTGGGGGTGAAGCTTTCTTT	TRBV12-3/TRBV12-4	TRBJ1-1	-	few
CASSEEGIYSPLHF	TGTGCCAGCAGTGAAGAGGGTATCTATTCACCCCTCCACTTT	TRBV2	TRBJ1-6	-	few
CSASGSSGRDDYNEQYF	TGCAGTGCTAGTGGGAGTAGCGGGAGGGACGATTACAATGAGCAGTACTTC	TRBV20-1	TRBJ2-7	TRBD2	few
CSASRQSSYNEQFF	TGCAGTGCTAGCCGACAGAGCTCCTACAATGAGCAGTTCTTC	TRBV20-1	TRBJ2-1	-	-
CASGQKAGAYEQYF	TGTGCCAGCGGCCAAAAAGCGGGAGCCTACGAGCAGTACTTC	TRBV4-2	TRBJ2-7	TRBD2	-
CASSLAPWVETQFF	TGTGCCAGCAGCTTAGCACCTTGGGTGGAGACCCAGTTCTTC	TRBV11-2	TRBJ2-1	-	-
CASSNKPGQGKDTQYF	TGTGCCAGCAGTAACAAACCGGGACAGGGGAAAGATACGCAGTATTTT	TRBV28	TRBJ2-3	TRBD1	few
CASSQVLVVYNEQFF	TGTGCCAGCAGCCAAGTTCTAGTTGTATACAATGAGCAGTTCTTC	TRBV3-1	TRBJ2-1	-	-
CASSLQGTGTQYF	TGCGCCAGCAGCTTACAGGGCACAGGTACGCAGTATTTT	TRBV5-1	TRBJ2-3	-	-
CASSPRDEAKNIQYF	TGTGCCAGCTCACCAAGGGACGAGGCCAAAAACATTCAGTACTTC	TRBV18	TRBJ2-4	-	few
CAISTDRSMNTEAFF	TGTGCCATCAGCACCGACAGGTCCATGAACACTGAAGCTTTCTTT	TRBV10-3	TRBJ1-1	-	once
CAISEPPGTMRQFF	TGTGCCATCAGTGAGCCCCCCGGGACCATGAGGCAGTTCTTC	TRBV10-3	TRBJ2-1	-	many
CASSLAPTGNDNSPLHF	TGTGCCAGCAGCTTAGCCCCGACAGGGAATGATAATTCACCCCTCCACTTT	TRBV7-9	TRBJ1-6	TRBD1	-
CASSSGHPSYNEQFF	TGTGCCAGCAGTTCGGGACACCCCTCCTACAATGAGCAGTTCTTC	TRBV6-5	TRBJ2-1	-	few
CAISVLGGSSYEQYF	TGTGCCATCAGTGTGCTAGGGGGTAGCTCCTACGAGCAGTACTTC	TRBV10-3	TRBJ2-7	-	many
CSAGRFEAFF	TGCAGTGCCGGGAGGTTTGAAGCTTTCTTT	TRBV20-1	TRBJ1-1	-	-
CASSLRASGYTF	TGTGCCAGCAGTCTCAGGGCTTCTGGCTACACCTTC	TRBV12-3/TRBV12-4	TRBJ1-2	-	-
CASSGLRDRKVEQYF	TGTGCCAGCAGTGGATTAAGGGACAGAAAGGTGGAGCAGTACTTC	TRBV28	TRBJ2-4	TRBD1	few
CSVSNPGTGYEQYF	TGCAGCGTCTCAAACCCCGGGACAGGGTACGAGCAGTACTTC	TRBV29-1	TRBJ2-7	TRBD1	many